This is a list of T cell receptor beta chains from one sample in a study of T cell responses to AZD1222 COVID-19 vaccine. Only in-frame clones appear in the TCRdb table, and some are missing; sequencing was by immunoSEQ multiplex PCR. The sample lists about 150,000 clones, under 95% occurring once. This specimen consisted of peripheral blood, obtained on day 0 of AZD1222 vaccination. These receptors came from an adult in good health. Each CDR3 is given with its conserved first and last residue. The D gene is left open where the match is weak. A clone size is listed for some rows: how often the clone was seen (once, few, many), or a class if it is expanded.

>TRBD2|.|14|TRBV6-6|TRBJ2-7
TGTGCCAGCACCCGGGCGGGAGGGGCCTACGAGCAGTACTTC
CASTRAGGAYEQYF
>.|once|17|TRBV7-8|TRBJ2-3
TGTGCCACCCAACTTAGGGGCTTCTCTGGTGGCACAGATACGCAGTATTTT
CATQLRGFSGGTDTQYF
>.|.|16|TRBV11-3|TRBJ2-1
TGTGCCAGCAGCTTAAACTCCTTCCGGGTTACCAATGAGCAGTTCTTC
CASSLNSFRVTNEQFF
>.|.|12|TRBV19|TRBJ2-3
TGTGCCAGTAACCTCCCGACAGATACGCAGTATTTT
CASNLPTDTQYF
>TRBD2|once|16|TRBV6-5|TRBJ2-5
TGTGCCAGCAGTTACTCTCTGGGGGAGGGCCAAGAGACCCAGTACTTC
CASSYSLGEGQETQYF
>.|.|13|TRBV29-1|TRBJ1-2
TGCAGCGTTGAACAGGGAGGTAGCTATGGCTACACCTTC
CSVEQGGSYGYTF
>TRBD2|.|16|TRBV3-1/TRBV3-2|TRBJ2-2
TGTGCCAGCAGCCAATATTTGCTAGCGGGACCGGGGGAGCTGTTTTTT
CASSQYLLAGPGELFF
>.|few|16|TRBV19|TRBJ2-2
TGTGCCAGTAGTATAGGAGGGGCCTGGGGGACCGGGGAGCTGTTTTTT
CASSIGGAWGTGELFF
>.|.|15|TRBV27|TRBJ1-4
TGTGCCAGCAGTTACGAGACAGGATTTAATGAAAAACTGTTTTTT
CASSYETGFNEKLFF
>TRBD2|.|14|TRBV4-2|TRBJ2-1
TGTGCCAGCAGCCCTAGCGGAGGATCCAATGAGCAGTTCTTC
CASSPSGGSNEQFF
>.|.|13|TRBV24-1|TRBJ2-5
TGTGCCACCAGCGGTGACACCTGGGAGACCCAGTACTTC
CATSGDTWETQYF
>.|.|16|TRBV24-1|TRBJ1-5
TGTGCCACCAGTGATTTGCCGCCAGCCTACAATCAGCCCCAGCATTTT
CATSDLPPAYNQPQHF
>.|.|16|TRBV2|TRBJ1-2
TGTGCCAGCAGTGAAGCTCCAACAGTGCTTGCACATGGCTACACCTTC
CASSEAPTVLAHGYTF
>TRBD1|once|15|TRBV28|TRBJ2-3
TGTGCCAGCAGTCCCCGGACAGGGAGTTTGTATACGCAGTATTTT
CASSPRTGSLYTQYF
>.|once|14|TRBV28|TRBJ1-6
TGTGCCAGCACCTATAGGGGATTTAGGTCACCCCTCCACTTT
CASTYRGFRSPLHF
>.|.|17|TRBV28|TRBJ2-7
TGTGCCAGCAGTTATGGCATAGGGACGTACCTCCCCTACGAGCAGTACTTC
CASSYGIGTYLPYEQYF
>.|few|15|TRBV4-1|TRBJ2-1
TGCGCCAGCAGCCAAGACCCGAGCTCCTACAATGAGCAGTTCTTC
CASSQDPSSYNEQFF
>.|.|15|TRBV6-5|TRBJ2-3
TGTGCCAGCAGTTACCTTGGGGGTGGCACAGATACGCAGTATTTT
CASSYLGGGTDTQYF
>TRBD2|.|17|TRBV7-9|TRBJ2-1
TGTGCCAGCAGCTTAGGGGTCCTAGCGGGAGGTTTGGATGAGCAGTTCTTC
CASSLGVLAGGLDEQFF
>.|.|17|TRBV19|TRBJ2-1
TGTGCCAGTAGTATAATCTGGGGGGAACAGGGGAGGGATGAGCAGTTCTTC
CASSIIWGEQGRDEQFF
>TRBD2|.|15|TRBV7-9|TRBJ2-7
TGTGCCAGCAGCTTAGTAGCGGGAGGCTCCTACGAGCAGTACTTC
CASSLVAGGSYEQYF
>TRBD2|.|15|TRBV9|TRBJ2-3
TGTGCCAGCACCCCGGCTAGCGGGTACACAGATACGCAGTATTTT
CASTPASGYTDTQYF
>.|.|13|TRBV28|TRBJ1-1
TGTGCCAGCAGTCCACGGGGGGCGGCTGAAGCTTTCTTT
CASSPRGAAEAFF
>.|.|16|TRBV7-2|TRBJ2-7
TGTGCCAGCACCCCCCTAGGGAGAGGGAGCTCCTACGAGCAGTACTTC
CASTPLGRGSSYEQYF
>.|.|14|TRBV28|TRBJ1-1
TGTGCCAGCAGTTTGGCGGGGGCGGGCACTGAAGCTTTCTTT
CASSLAGAGTEAFF
>.|.|15|TRBV9|TRBJ1-5
TGTGCCAGCAGCCCAGACAGTGCTAACGTGGAGCCCCAGCATTTT
CASSPDSANVEPQHF
>.|.|15|TRBV7-5|TRBJ2-7
TGTGCCAGACACCCCCCTTGGGACCGCTTCTACGAGCAGTACTTC
CARHPPWDRFYEQYF
>.|.|11|TRBV28|TRBJ1-2
TGTGCCAGCAGCCGCGCCTATGGCTACACCTTC
CASSRAYGYTF
>.|.|14|TRBV4-3|TRBJ2-7
TGCGCCAGCAGCCAACAAGGGACCGCGGCCGAGCAGTACTTC
CASSQQGTAAEQYF
>TRBD1|.|15|TRBV19|TRBJ1-1
TGTGCCAGTAGTACGGACAGGGAGCTGAACACTGAAGCTTTCTTT
CASSTDRELNTEAFF
>TRBD1|.|18|TRBV9|TRBJ2-2
TGTGCCAGCAGCGTAGGCTTAGGACAGGGGCCTAACACCGGGGAGCTGTTTTTT
CASSVGLGQGPNTGELFF
>.|.|15|TRBV6-4|TRBJ2-2
TGTGCCAGCAGTGCTTATGTGTCTAGTACCGGGGAGCTGTTTTTT
CASSAYVSSTGELFF
>TRBD2|.|15|TRBV7-9|TRBJ2-1
TGTGCCAGCAGCTTTAGCGGGAGGGCCGGCAATGAGCAGTTCTTC
CASSFSGRAGNEQFF
>.|.|15|TRBV9|TRBJ1-2
TGTGCCAGCAGCTCTCCTGCGGGGGGGCCGCAGGGCTACACCTTC
CASSSPAGGPQGYTF
>.|.|14|TRBV6-5|TRBJ1-6
TGTGCCAGCAACGACGGGATCTGGAATTCACCCCTCCACTTT
CASNDGIWNSPLHF
>.|.|14|TRBV20-1|TRBJ2-5
TGCAGTGCTAGTGGGGTTAGCGGCTGGGAGACCCAGTACTTC
CSASGVSGWETQYF
>.|.|14|TRBV2|TRBJ1-5
TGTGCCAGCAGTTTCGTGGGGATGGGTCAGCCCCAGCATTTT
CASSFVGMGQPQHF
>.|.|12|TRBV7-2|TRBJ2-7
TGTGCCAGCAGCGGCCGAGAATACGAGCAGTACTTC
CASSGREYEQYF
>TRBD2|.|14|TRBV19|TRBJ2-1
TGTGCCAGTAGTCCCCTAGCGGGATACAATGAGCAGTTCTTC
CASSPLAGYNEQFF
>.|once|13|TRBV15|TRBJ1-6
TGTGCCACCAGCAGAGATGGTAATTCACCCCTCCACTTT
CATSRDGNSPLHF
>.|.|12|TRBV29-1|TRBJ1-2
TGCAGCGTTGCGGGGATCGGCTATGGCTACACCTTC
CSVAGIGYGYTF
>.|.|19|TRBV6-2/TRBV6-3|TRBJ1-2
TGTGCCAGCAGTTATCCACCAATAAGGGGCCGTAAAGAGAACTATGGCTACACCTTC
CASSYPPIRGRKENYGYTF
>.|once|14|TRBV4-3|TRBJ2-7
TGCGCCAGCAGCCAAGATCCAGCGGCCTACGAGCAGTACTTC
CASSQDPAAYEQYF
>TRBD1|.|17|TRBV28|TRBJ1-2
TGTGCCAGCACCTATGGAGGGACAGGGGGCGCGGCATATGGCTACACCTTC
CASTYGGTGGAAYGYTF
>.|.|15|TRBV28|TRBJ2-7
TGTGCCAGCAGTTTATTGGGGGAAATCTCCTACGAGCAGTACTTC
CASSLLGEISYEQYF
>.|.|16|TRBV2|TRBJ2-7
TGTGCCAGCAGTCACCGGGACTCCTATCTACCTAGCGAGCAGTACTTC
CASSHRDSYLPSEQYF
>.|.|15|TRBV16|TRBJ1-2
TGTGCCAGCAGCCAATCATTCCAGGGATCCTATGGCTACACCTTC
CASSQSFQGSYGYTF
>TRBD2|.|15|TRBV27|TRBJ2-1
TGTGCCAGCACCCCCTATAGCGGGGGCCCCTATGAGCAGTTCTTC
CASTPYSGGPYEQFF
>.|.|14|TRBV28|TRBJ1-4
TGTGCCAGCAGGCCCCGGGAACTTAATGAAAAACTGTTTTTT
CASRPRELNEKLFF
>TRBD2|.|15|TRBV15|TRBJ2-7
TGTGCCACCAGCAGATTAGGCGGGAGGGCGGACGAGCAGTACTTC
CATSRLGGRADEQYF
>.|.|15|TRBV24-1|TRBJ2-3
TGTGCCACCAGTGATTTAGGCCAGGGCTTGGATACGCAGTATTTT
CATSDLGQGLDTQYF
>.|.|14|TRBV28|TRBJ2-1
TGTGCCAGCCGGGGTCGTCACCCCGTCAATGAGCAGTTCTTC
CASRGRHPVNEQFF
>TRBD2|once|16|TRBV7-9|TRBJ2-3
TGTGCCAGCAGCCTACTTAGCGGGAGGGCCACCTCTACGCAGTATTTT
CASSLLSGRATSTQYF
>TRBD2|.|18|TRBV13|TRBJ2-7
TGTGCCAGCAGCTCAGGGGTTGGTAGCGGGAGTTTCGCCTACGAGCAGTACTTC
CASSSGVGSGSFAYEQYF
>TRBD2|.|14|TRBV11-2|TRBJ2-7
TGTGCCAGCAGCCCCACAGCGGGAGGGGTAGAGCAGTACTTC
CASSPTAGGVEQYF
>TRBD1|.|14|TRBV10-3|TRBJ1-6
TGTGCCATCAGTGAGAGACAGGGAAATTCACCCCTCCACTTT
CAISERQGNSPLHF
>TRBD1|.|13|TRBV19|TRBJ1-4
TGTGCCACCACGCCAGGGGGCAATGAAAAACTGTTTTTT
CATTPGGNEKLFF
>.|.|16|TRBV7-8|TRBJ1-1
TGTGCCAGCAGCTTAGAAGGCAGGGCGATGAGGACTGAAGCTTTCTTT
CASSLEGRAMRTEAFF
>TRBD2|.|13|TRBV10-1|TRBJ2-5
TGCGCCAGCAAGACTAGCAGTCAAGAGACCCAGTACTTC
CASKTSSQETQYF
>TRBD1|once|16|TRBV27|TRBJ2-1
TGTGCCAGCAGTTTACTAGCAGCCGCGAGGGGGCATGAGCAGTTCTTC
CASSLLAAARGHEQFF